One sample yielded the 4 T cell receptor beta chains listed below, sequenced in a study of blood T cell repertoires in COVID-19. Profiled with immunoSEQ multiplex PCR; TCRdb holds only in-frame clones, not every one. Among about 82,000 clones listed, around four fifths were seen once. Sequencing used peripheral blood. The receptors shown here come from a man aged 80 or over with active or convalescent COVID-19.

This chain connects TRBV30 to TRBJ2-2, with a weak D call TRBD1 (6 bases). V was clipped by 3 bases and J by 0 bases, with 29 bases between them. CDR1 GTSNPN and CDR2 SVGIG come from the germline V gene (reference sequence). This CDR3 spans 21 amino acids. The CDR3 here is CAWSAYLGAKAERTNTGELFF. DNA of the CDR3: TGTGCCTGGAGCGCCTACCTGGGGGCGAAAGCGGAGAGAACGAACACCGGGGAGCTGTTTTTT.

The gene calls are TRBV27 and TRBJ2-2; 13 nucleotides align to TRBD2. This CDR3 spans 18 amino acids. V lost 4 bases, J lost 0 bases, and 5 bases stayed unmatched. Germline CDR1 MNHEY, CDR2 SMNVEV (reference sequence). The CDR3 spells CASSSGTSGAANTGELFF. DNA for the CDR3: TGTGCCAGCAGTTCTGGGACTAGCGGGGCTGCGAACACCGGGGAGCTGTTTTTT.

This chain connects TRBV14 to TRBJ2-1; possible D gene TRBD2, 6 bases. Germline V gives CDR1 SGHDN, CDR2 FVKESK. CDR3 size: 13 residues. With 0 bases removed from V and 12 bases from J, the gap between germline ends came to 12 bases. The CDR3 sequence: CASSQDAGLRQFF. The CDR3 DNA reads as TGTGCCAGCAGCCAAGATGCGGGGTTGAGGCAGTTCTTC.

The chain uses TRBV19 and TRBJ1-1; TRBD1 matches 12 bases. The V segment lost 10 bases and the J segment 6 bases; nucleotides outside the gene matches: 6. This CDR3 is 13 amino acids long. Germline V lookup: CDR1 LNHDA, CDR2 SQIVND (reference sequence). CDR3 bases: TGTGCCACTCGGGACAGGGGGCAGTCTGAAGCTTTCTTT. It is translated as CATRDRGQSEAFF.